Shown below are 14 T cell receptor beta chains from a single sample sequenced in a study of T cell responses to AZD1222 COVID-19 vaccine. Assay: immunoSEQ multiplex PCR; the TCRdb copy retains only in-frame clones and omits some. The data show over 140,000 clones, 80% to 95% seen once. Sequenced material: peripheral blood, taken on day 0 of AZD1222 vaccination. The receptor set was obtained from an adult in good health.

The table lists this clone with a count of one. The J gene is TRBJ1-3, the V gene TRBV7-6; D might be TRBD1 (5 bases). Trimming removed 2 bases from V and 6 bases from J, with 14 bases in between. The CDR3 extends over 15 amino acids. Per the germline V gene, CDR1 is SGHVS and CDR2 is FNYEAQ. The CDR3 coding sequence is TGTGCCAGCAGCTTACGCGGGGCAGGGTTAAACACCATATATTTT. Encoded protein: CASSLRGAGLNTIYF.

This clone was seen just once. The chain links TRBV10-3 to TRBJ1-6; TRBD1 aligns across 11 bases. CDR3 length: 18 amino acids. The germline gives CDR1 ENHRY, CDR2 SYGVKD. Trimming cost V 8 bases and J 6 bases; bases outside gene matches: 15. The CDR3 coding sequence is TGTGCCATCCGAAAAGGGGGGGGACAGGGGGACGTTAATTCACCCCTCCACTTT. This gives the protein CAIRKGGGQGDVNSPLHF.

The chain recombines TRBV5-4 with TRBJ2-1; 7 bases are shared with TRBD2. The germline CDR1 and CDR2 sequences are SGHNT and YYREEE (reference sequence). The V and J ends lost 4 bases and 4 bases, in that order; junction bases with no gene match: 8. The CDR3 spans 15 residues. The CDR3 loop is CASSVGGQSYNEQFF. The CDR3 coding sequence is TGTGCCAGCAGCGTGGGAGGGCAATCATACAATGAGCAGTTCTTC.

V is TRBV5-4 and J is TRBJ2-7; either TRBD1 or TRBD2 may fit D (5 bases each). Germline-derived CDR1 and CDR2 are SGHNT and YYREEE (reference sequence). This CDR3 is 14 amino acids long. The V and J ends lost 9 bases and 3 bases respectively, with 19 bases between them. CDR3 sequence reads: CAIAQGDSHYEQYF. The CDR3 DNA follows: TGTGCCATCGCTCAGGGAGACAGCCACTACGAGCAGTACTTC.

The V and J genes are TRBV18 and TRBJ1-2; 8 bases line up with TRBD1. J was trimmed by 1 base and V by 0 bases; bases with no gene match: 7. CDR1 is KGHSH and CDR2 is LQKENI in the germline V gene. The CDR3 runs to 17 residues. The CDR3 loop is CASSPPNRDRRNYGYTF. The CDR3 DNA is TGTGCCAGCTCACCACCAAATAGGGACAGGCGTAACTATGGCTACACCTTC. The variable domain in full, completed from reference TRBV18 and TRBJ1-2, reads NAGVMQNPRHLVRRRGQEARLRCSPMKGHSHVYWYRQLPEEGLKFMVYLQKENIIDESGMPKERFSAEFPKEGPSILRIQQVVRGDSAAYFCASSPPNRDRRNYGYTFGSGTRLTVV.

The chain has TRBV7-9 and TRBJ1-1; possible D gene TRBD1, 6 bases. V was pared by 1 base and J by 1 base, with 7 bases between. In germline, CDR1 is SEHNR, CDR2 FQNEAQ (reference sequence). This CDR3 has 14 amino acids. As DNA, the CDR3 is TGTGCCAGCAGCTTAGGACAGGCGAACACTGAAGCTTTCTTT. Amino acids: CASSLGQANTEAFF.

This clone was detected once. CDR3 loop: CASSQAGQQNQPQHF. The CDR3, as DNA: TGTGCCAGCAGTCAAGCAGGACAGCAGAATCAGCCCCAGCATTTT. This chain links TRBV7-9 with TRBJ1-5; D possibly corresponds to TRBD1 (6 bases). V was cut by 6 bases and J by 4 bases, with 16 bases left in between. Germline loops: CDR1 SEHNR, CDR2 FQNEAQ (reference sequence). This CDR3 has 15 residues.

Of note for this clone: This may come from a read error, since a much larger clone is one base off. The V and J genes are TRBV7-9 and TRBJ2-1, with no clear D. Germline V gene data show CDR1 as SEHNR and CDR2 as FQNEAQ (reference sequence). The V end lost 3 bases, the J end lost 4 bases, and 4 bases lay between the germline ends. This CDR3 region has 12 residues. Here the CDR3 reads CASSFGYNEQFF. The CDR3 nucleotides read TGTGCCAGCAGCTTTGGGTACAATGAGCAGTTCTTC. Complete variable domain (other parts from reference TRBV7-9 and TRBJ2-1): DTGVSQNPRHKITKRGQNVTFRCDPISEHNRLYWYRQTLGQGPEFLTYFQNEAQLEKSRLLSDRFSAERPKGSFSTLEIQRTEQGDSAMYLCASSFGYNEQFFGPGTRLTVL.

The table lists this clone with a count of one. J is TRBJ1-1 and V is TRBV5-1; no definite D call. Germline CDR1 is SGHRS and CDR2 is YFSETQ. V lost 0 bases and J 4 bases, leaving 13 bases between the germline ends. The CDR3 is 15 residues long. CDR3 in amino acids: CASSLVRRKGTEAFF. The CDR3 coding sequence is TGCGCCAGCAGCTTGGTTAGACGAAAAGGCACTGAAGCTTTCTTT.

There are a few counts of this clone. This chain connects TRBV6-1 to TRBJ1-2; unclear D gene. With 3 bases removed from V and 3 bases from J, the gap between germline ends came to 14 bases. The CDR3 is made up of 15 amino acids. Germline V gives CDR1 MNHNS, CDR2 SASEGT. In DNA, the CDR3 is TGTGCCAGCAGTGACACGTCCGAATCCTACTATGGCTACACCTTC. Protein product: CASSDTSESYYGYTF.

V is TRBV7-6 and J is TRBJ2-7; tentative D call: TRBD2 (5 bases). V was shortened by 3 bases and J by 3 bases, with 15 bases between the two germline ends. Germline V gene data show CDR1 as SGHVS and CDR2 as FNYEAQ. This CDR3 has 15 amino acids. The CDR3 protein is CASSFDGSSGYEQYF. DNA for the CDR3: TGTGCCAGCAGCTTTGATGGGAGTTCGGGCTACGAGCAGTACTTC.

V is TRBV5-1 and J is TRBJ2-7; 7 positions match TRBD1. V gave up 4 bases and J gave up 2 bases; unmatched junction bases: 6. This CDR3 contains 14 residues. Germline values: CDR1 SGHRS, CDR2 YFSETQ. The CDR3: CASSLYRGTYEQYF. The DNA for the CDR3 is TGCGCCAGCAGCCTATACAGGGGTACCTACGAGCAGTACTTC. Filled out from reference TRBV5-1 and TRBJ2-7, the complete variable domain reads KAGVTQTPRYLIKTRGQQVTLSCSPISGHRSVSWYQQTPGQGLQFLFEYFSETQRNKGNFPGRFSGRQFSNSRSEMNVSTLELGDSALYLCASSLYRGTYEQYFGPGTRLTVT.

V gene TRBV10-3 combines with J gene TRBJ2-7; D remains unclear. Per germline, CDR1 ENHRY and CDR2 SYGVKD. This CDR3 is built from 16 residues. The V gene lost 0 bases and the J gene lost 0 bases, with 12 bases spanning the gap. The CDR3 DNA is TGTGCCATCAGTGAGTCGAACACCAGGAGCTCCTACGAGCAGTACTTC. This encodes CAISESNTRSSYEQYF.

The chain employs TRBV2 and TRBJ2-3; weak D call: TRBD2 (5 bases). V was trimmed by 6 bases and J by 10 bases, leaving 11 bases between them. The CDR3 has 11 residues. Germline V gene lookup returns CDR1 SNHLY and CDR2 FYNNEI. This CDR3 is CASREETSQYF. As DNA, the CDR3 is TGTGCCAGCAGGGAGGAGACATCGCAGTATTTT.